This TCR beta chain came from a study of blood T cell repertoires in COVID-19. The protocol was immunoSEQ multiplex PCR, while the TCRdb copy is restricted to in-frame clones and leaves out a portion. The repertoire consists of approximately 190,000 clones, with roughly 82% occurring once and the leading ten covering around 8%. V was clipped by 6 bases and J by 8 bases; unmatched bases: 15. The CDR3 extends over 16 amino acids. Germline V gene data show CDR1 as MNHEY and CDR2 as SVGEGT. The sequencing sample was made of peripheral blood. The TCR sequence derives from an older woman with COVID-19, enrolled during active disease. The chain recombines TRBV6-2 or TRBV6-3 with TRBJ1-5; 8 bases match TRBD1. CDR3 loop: CASSDPRGQGGEPQHF. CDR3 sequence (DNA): TGTGCCAGCAGCGACCCAAGAGGACAGGGCGGCGAGCCCCAGCATTTT.